This paragraph reports one T cell receptor (beta chain). This record belongs to a study of blood T cell repertoires in COVID-19. Study-level information: Donors in the United States, Italy and Spain gave samples during acute or convalescent COVID-19. Sources were T cells, B-cell-depleted T cells, or PBMCs; the material itself was cDNA or gDNA.

Germline loops: CDR1 SNHLY, CDR2 FYNNEI. This CDR3 region has 14 residues. V lost 4 bases and J 2 bases, leaving 9 bases between the germline ends. Original processing notes: Reference gene primer amplification gave estimated nucleated cell counts. Profiling relied on immunoSEQ multiplex PCR, and the TCRdb table lists in-frame clones only, not all of them. The V and J calls and clone size come from that table; D and trimming were worked out from the DNA. The sample lists more than 200,000 clones; 88% were seen once. The V gene is TRBV2, the J gene TRBJ1-5; a weak D match, TRBD1 (5 bases). Sequencing was carried out using peripheral blood. The receptor was isolated from a woman in her fifties or sixties with acute or convalescent COVID-19. CDR3 nucleotide sequence: TGTGCCAGCAGTGTACAGGAAGGCAATCAGCCCCAGCATTTT. It codes for CASSVQEGNQPQHF.